The 28 T cell receptor beta chains below come from one sample, sequenced in a study of beta chain features in type 1 diabetes. The study, taken as a whole, reports: All four CD4+ subsets of Type 1 diabetes patients contained TCRB CDR3s that were moderately but significantly shorter.

Expressed TCRB transcripts were sequenced, since all the RNA that had been isolated was reverse transcribed. Sequencing used immunoSEQ multiplex PCR; TCRdb keeps in-frame clones, though not all of them. Of 310,000 or so clones in the sample, around 9.7% were seen once. For these receptors, no antigen is known. Sequenced: central memory CD4+ T cells from blood. All receptors come from a man between 25 and 39 years old with type 1 diabetes.

This CDR3 is CAIRDRSGDQPQHF. The CDR3 region has the DNA TGTGCCATCAGGGACAGGTCGGGAGATCAGCCCCAGCATTTT. The rearrangement links TRBV10-3 to TRBJ1-5; TRBD1 matches 7 bases. The germline V gene encodes CDR1 ENHRY and CDR2 SYGVKD. J lost 5 bases, V lost 6 bases, and 7 bases had no gene match. The length of the CDR3 is 14 residues.

The chain has TRBV5-4 and TRBJ2-7; 7 nucleotides line up with TRBD1. V gave up 4 bases and J gave up 1 base; unmatched junction bases: 5. Looked up from germline, CDR1 is SGHNT and CDR2 is YYREEE (reference sequence). The CDR3 is 14 residues long. The CDR3, as DNA: TGTGCCAGCAGCCGAGGACAGGAGTCCTACGAGCAGTACTTC. Its translation is CASSRGQESYEQYF.

This clone was seen a handful of times. CDR3 in amino acids: CASSPAGQGNEKLFF. The CDR3 coding sequence is TGTGCCAGCAGCCCAGCCGGACAGGGGAATGAAAAACTGTTTTTT. The genes are TRBV9 and TRBJ1-4; 9 bases are shared with TRBD1. The V gene end was trimmed by 4 bases and the J gene end by 5 bases; junction bases not matched to a gene: 6. Per germline, CDR1 SGDLS and CDR2 YYNGEE. The CDR3 covers 15 residues. The entire variable domain, with the rest obtained from reference TRBV9 and TRBJ1-4, is as follows: DSGVTQTPKHLITATGQRVTLRCSPRSGDLSVYWYQQSLDQGLQFLIQYYNGEERAKGNILERFSAQQFPDLHSELNLSSLELGDSALYFCASSPAGQGNEKLFFGSGTQLSVL.

There are a few counts of this clone. This chain connects TRBV27 to TRBJ1-2; possible D gene TRBD1, 6 bases. The V end was cut by 3 bases, the J end by 6 bases, with 14 bases between. The length of the CDR3 is 14 residues. Germline loops: CDR1 MNHEY, CDR2 SMNVEV (reference sequence). The CDR3 DNA is TGTGCCAGCAGTTTTTCAGGGGCGCAGGATGGCTACACCTTC. It encodes CASSFSGAQDGYTF.

The chain uses TRBV15 and TRBJ1-6; D might be TRBD1 (6 bases). The CDR3 loop spans 15 amino acids. Trimming left V 0 bases short and J 13 bases short, with 16 bases between. CDR1 and CDR2 from the germline V gene are LNHNV and YYDKDF (reference sequence). The CDR3: CATSRDDRSWDPLHF. For the CDR3, the DNA is TGTGCCACCAGCAGAGACGACAGGTCATGGGATCCCCTCCACTTT.

This sequence joins TRBV7-2 and TRBJ2-2; 8 bases are shared with TRBD1. V lost 1 base, J lost 4 bases, and 5 bases stayed unmatched. Germline loops: CDR1 SGHTA, CDR2 FQGNSA. This CDR3 comprises 16 residues. This CDR3 reads CASSLGTGRGTGELFF. CDR3 coding DNA: TGTGCCAGCAGCTTAGGGACAGGGCGAGGCACCGGGGAGCTGTTTTTT.

V gene TRBV6-1 combines with J gene TRBJ2-7; D is uncertain. This CDR3 spans 13 amino acids. The germline V gene encodes CDR1 MNHNS and CDR2 SASEGT. The V gene lost 7 bases and the J gene lost 6 bases, with 16 bases spanning the gap. The CDR3 reads CASTSGLIGEQYF. CDR3 sequence (DNA): TGTGCCAGCACGTCAGGTCTTATCGGCGAGCAGTACTTC.

This clone has at least ten counts. The chain links TRBV5-6 to TRBJ2-5, with 9 bases aligning to TRBD2. The CDR3 totals 17 residues. With V trimmed by 6 bases and J by 3 bases, 15 bases remained unmatched. Germline CDR1 is SGHDT and CDR2 is YYEEEE. CDR3: CASNMGASGAPEETQYF. CDR3 DNA sequence: TGTGCCAGCAACATGGGGGCTAGCGGGGCGCCTGAAGAGACCCAGTACTTC. Combining the CDR3 with reference TRBV5-6 and TRBJ2-5 gives the whole variable domain DAGVTQSPTHLIKTRGQQVTLRCSPKSGHDTVSWYQQALGQGPQFIFQYYEEEERQRGNFPDRFSGHQFPNYSSELNVNALLLGDSALYLCASNMGASGAPEETQYFGPGTRLLVL.

This clone occurred a few times. CDR3 region: CASSNRDRNEQFF. CDR3 DNA sequence: TGTGCCAGCAGCAACCGGGACCGCAATGAGCAGTTCTTC. The chain employs TRBV13 and TRBJ2-1; possibly TRBD1 or TRBD2 for D (5 bases each). Per the germline V gene, CDR1 is PRHDT and CDR2 is FYEKMQ (reference sequence). Trimming shortened V by 5 bases and J by 6 bases, and 11 bases separated the two germline ends. CDR3 length: 13 amino acids.

This clone was seen more than once but under ten times. This chain uses TRBV5-1 with TRBJ2-3; TRBD1 aligns across 7 bases. V was clipped by 4 bases and J by 5 bases; unmatched bases: 7. Germline V CDR1 and CDR2: SGHRS, YFSETQ. This CDR3 is built from 14 residues. DNA of the CDR3: TGCGCCAGCAGCCGGGGACAGCTGGTAGATACGCAGTATTTT. Translating it yields CASSRGQLVDTQYF.

Of note for this clone: The same CDR3 can be traced to other DNA sequences in this sample. The gene calls are TRBV5-1 and TRBJ2-1, with a weak D call TRBD1 (5 bases). The germline V and J ends were trimmed by 0 bases and 2 bases, with 9 bases remaining between them. Germline V gene sequence: CDR1 SGHRS, CDR2 YFSETQ. The CDR3 is 15 amino acids. CDR3: CASSLVPGTYNEQFF. DNA for the CDR3: TGCGCCAGCAGCTTGGTTCCAGGGACCTACAATGAGCAGTTCTTC.

The chain uses TRBV9 and TRBJ1-3, with D unresolved. V lost 0 bases, J lost 2 bases, and 9 bases lay in between. This CDR3 is 15 amino acids long. The germline V gene encodes CDR1 SGDLS and CDR2 YYNGEE. Here the CDR3 reads CASSVAAAAGNTIYF. CDR3 bases: TGTGCCAGCAGCGTAGCGGCAGCAGCTGGAAACACCATATATTTT.

The chain couples TRBV7-9 to TRBJ2-5, with 10 bases matching TRBD2. V lost 4 bases to trimming and J lost 3 bases; unmatched junction nucleotides: 5. Germline V gene lookup returns CDR1 SEHNR and CDR2 FQNEAQ (reference sequence). This CDR3 is 15 amino acids long. CDR3 sequence (DNA): TGTGCCAGCAGCTGGAGACTAGCGGGCGAAGAGACCCAGTACTTC. It is translated as CASSWRLAGEETQYF. Using reference TRBV7-9 and TRBJ2-5 for the parts outside the CDR3, the full variable domain is DTGVSQNPRHKITKRGQNVTFRCDPISEHNRLYWYRQTLGQGPEFLTYFQNEAQLEKSRLLSDRFSAERPKGSFSTLEIQRTEQGDSAMYLCASSWRLAGEETQYFGPGTRLLVL.

This chain uses TRBV28 with TRBJ2-2; 8 bases align to TRBD2. The junction had 7 bases not matched to a gene; V was cut back by 4 bases and J by 6 bases. CDR3 length: 15 amino acids. Per the germline V gene, CDR1 is MDHEN and CDR2 is SYDVKM. CDR3 DNA: TGTGCCAGCAGTTCACCGGGACTAGTGCCCGGGGAGCTGTTTTTT. Translation: CASSSPGLVPGELFF.

This clone was recorded a few times. This chain links TRBV30 with TRBJ2-7; D gene ambiguous. Trimming shortened V by 3 bases and J by 1 base, and 10 bases separated the two germline ends. Germline CDR1 reads GTSNPN; CDR2 reads SVGIG (reference sequence). The length of the CDR3 is 13 residues. The CDR3 nucleotides are TGTGCCTGGAGCAAGGATAATTCCTACGAGCAGTACTTC. Translating it yields CAWSKDNSYEQYF.

The J gene is TRBJ1-4, the V gene TRBV30, with 7 bases lining up with TRBD1. Losses at the gene ends were 2 bases for V and 6 bases for J; bases not matched to a gene: 6. The CDR3 loop spans 14 amino acids. From germline, CDR1 is GTSNPN and CDR2 SVGIG (reference sequence). As DNA, the CDR3 is TGTGCCTGGAGTAGGGGGCTAAGGGATGAAAAACTGTTTTTT. This codes for CAWSRGLRDEKLFF.

The chain is built from TRBV6-1 and TRBJ1-2, with D possibly matching TRBD1 (5 bases). V lost 0 bases to trimming and J lost 4 bases, with 15 bases between them. CDR3 length: 16 amino acids. Germline loops: CDR1 MNHNS, CDR2 SASEGT. The CDR3 DNA follows: TGTGCCAGCAGTGAAGCAGTGGGGCAGGGTTTCTATGGCTACACCTTC. This encodes CASSEAVGQGFYGYTF.

The rearrangement uses TRBV30 and TRBJ1-1, with D perhaps TRBD1 (5 bases). The CDR3 covers 15 residues. The germline CDR1 and CDR2 sequences are GTSNPN and SVGIG (reference sequence). The V end lost 0 bases, the J end lost 0 bases, and 11 bases lay between the germline ends. The CDR3 loop is CAWSVGVLMNTEAFF. CDR3 nucleotide sequence: TGTGCCTGGAGTGTGGGGGTACTAATGAACACTGAAGCTTTCTTT.

This clone was picked up a small number of times. This chain links TRBV7-9 with TRBJ2-1; unclear D gene. CDR1 SEHNR and CDR2 FQNEAQ come from the germline V gene (reference sequence). Trimming cost V 4 bases and J 5 bases, with 6 bases left between them. CDR3 length: 12 residues. In nucleotides, the CDR3 is TGTGCCAGCAGCTCCCAGGACAATGAGCAGTTCTTC. It translates to CASSSQDNEQFF.

The V call is TRBV5-1, the J call TRBJ2-3; D gene unclear. Trimming removed 0 bases at V and 0 bases at J, with 8 bases between. The CDR3 runs to 15 residues. Germline values: CDR1 SGHRS, CDR2 YFSETQ. The CDR3 nucleotides are TGCGCCAGCAGCTTGGTGCGAGCCAGCACAGATACGCAGTATTTT. Translation gives CASSLVRASTDTQYF.

V and J are TRBV5-4 and TRBJ1-2; D is perhaps TRBD1 (6 bases). The V and J ends lost 0 bases and 4 bases respectively, with 13 bases between them. Germline V gene lookup returns CDR1 SGHNT and CDR2 YYREEE (reference sequence). CDR3 size: 15 residues. The CDR3 spells CASSLDRGAAYGYTF. DNA of the CDR3: TGTGCCAGCAGCTTGGATCGGGGGGCAGCCTATGGCTACACCTTC.

V and J are TRBV10-3 and TRBJ1-2, with no clear D. The CDR3 loop spans 16 amino acids. CDR1 and CDR2 (germline): ENHRY, SYGVKD. The V end was cut by 2 bases, the J end by 6 bases, with 19 bases between. CDR3 sequence (DNA): TGTGCCATCAGTGAGCCGGCGGGCCGAGAAGCCCATGGCTACACCTTC. It yields the protein CAISEPAGREAHGYTF.

This clone was observed at least ten times. The chain recombines TRBV27 with TRBJ1-1; unclear D gene. This CDR3 has 13 amino acids. The V gene lost 8 bases and the J gene lost 5 bases, with 15 bases spanning the gap. The germline V gene encodes CDR1 MNHEY and CDR2 SMNVEV (reference sequence). The CDR3 nucleotides read TGTGCCAGCGGCCTCCAAGGGAGGACTGAAGCTTTCTTT. It encodes CASGLQGRTEAFF.

The sample holds a few counts of this clone. The rearrangement uses TRBV5-4 and TRBJ2-2, with 9 bases matching TRBD2. Germline V lookup: CDR1 SGHNT, CDR2 YYREEE (reference sequence). The CDR3 loop spans 16 amino acids. V shed 0 bases and J 1 base; nucleotides not matched to a gene: 1. This CDR3 is CASSLAAGGNTGELFF. The CDR3 region has the DNA TGTGCCAGCAGCTTGGCAGCGGGGGGGAACACCGGGGAGCTGTTTTTT.

This clone was recorded a few times. V usage is TRBV5-1 and J usage is TRBJ2-3; D gene uncertain. The CDR3 is made up of 14 amino acids. Germline CDR1 reads SGHRS; CDR2 reads YFSETQ. V lost 0 bases and J lost 5, with 10 bases in between. The CDR3 loop reads CASSLAAYGDTQYF. The CDR3 DNA reads TGCGCCAGCAGCTTGGCCGCGTATGGAGATACGCAGTATTTT.

The chain couples TRBV25-1 to TRBJ2-7, with D tentatively TRBD2 (5 bases). CDR1 is MGHDK and CDR2 is SYGVNS in the germline V gene. V lost 5 bases, J lost 3 bases, and 20 bases lay in between. This CDR3 has 16 residues. The DNA for the CDR3 is TGTGCCAGCAGTCCAACATCAGAGGGAACACACTACGAGCAGTACTTC. Translated: CASSPTSEGTHYEQYF.

This clone has more than one count but fewer than ten. CDR3 loop: CASSVATGLEETQYF. CDR3 nucleotide sequence: TGTGCCAGCAGCGTTGCAACGGGGCTCGAAGAGACCCAGTACTTC. The chain combines TRBV9 with TRBJ2-5, with D tentatively TRBD1 or TRBD2 (5 bases each). The CDR3 is 15 residues long. The germline V gene encodes CDR1 SGDLS and CDR2 YYNGEE. V was pared by 2 bases and J by 3 bases, with 14 bases between.

The CDR3 here is CASSPPTRVQETQYF. Here the CDR3 DNA reads TGTGCCAGCAGCCCCCCAACCCGGGTACAAGAGACCCAGTACTTC. The chain has TRBV28 and TRBJ2-5; D unresolved. Per the germline V gene, CDR1 is MDHEN and CDR2 is SYDVKM. Trimming took 6 bases from V and 2 from J, leaving 16 bases between them. This CDR3 has 15 residues.